These 32 T cell receptor beta chains share one sample of origin, sequenced in a study of blood T cell repertoires in COVID-19. Profiled with immunoSEQ multiplex PCR; TCRdb holds only in-frame clones, not every one. The table shows more than 250,000 clones, with approximately 82% occurring only once. The sequencing sample was made of PBMCs or T cells enriched from blood (not recorded which). The receptors derive from a middle-aged man who had been exposed to COVID-19.

This clone was observed once. DNA of the CDR3: TGTGCCAGCACCCGAGGGGAGGGCGAGCAGTACTTC. It translates to CASTRGEGEQYF. The rearrangement joins TRBV6-6 to TRBJ2-7, with TRBD2 identical over 7 bases. The trim removed 7 bases at V and 6 bases at J, leaving 6 bases unmatched. From germline, CDR1 is MNHNY and CDR2 SVGAGI (reference sequence). The CDR3 covers 12 residues.

The rearrangement links TRBV7-3 to TRBJ2-5; maybe TRBD1 (5 bases). Trimming cost V 3 bases and J 0 bases, with 11 bases left between them. The CDR3 sequence is 15 residues long. The V gene's germline CDR1 is SGHTA and CDR2 FQGTGA. CDR3 nucleotide sequence: TGTGCCAGCAGCTTCTCAGGGTTGGACCAAGAGACCCAGTACTTC. This encodes CASSFSGLDQETQYF.

This sequence joins TRBV6-2 or TRBV6-3 and TRBJ1-4; 7 bases are shared with TRBD1. The V gene end was trimmed by 6 bases and the J gene end by 5 bases; junction bases not matched to a gene: 9. The CDR3 is 15 amino acids. Germline V lookup: CDR1 MNHEY, CDR2 SVGEGT. The CDR3 sequence is CASSHRDRLNEKLFF. CDR3 DNA: TGTGCCAGCAGCCACCGGGACAGACTAAATGAAAAACTGTTTTTT.

CDR3 in amino acids: CASSSRGGGGYEQYF. In DNA, the CDR3 is TGTGCCAGCAGTTCTCGGGGAGGGGGAGGTTACGAGCAGTACTTC. This chain joins TRBV6-9 and TRBJ2-7, with D tentatively TRBD2 (7 bases). The CDR3 totals 15 residues. V was cut by 4 bases and J by 4 bases, with 17 bases left in between. The germline CDR1 and CDR2 sequences are MNHGY and SVAAGI.

This chain connects TRBV9 to TRBJ2-5; 7 bases are a match to TRBD1. J lost 5 bases, V lost 2 bases, and 9 bases had no gene match. Germline values: CDR1 SGDLS, CDR2 YYNGEE. This CDR3 is built from 15 residues. CDR3 sequence reads: CASSVTGWVGETQYF. CDR3 nucleotides: TGTGCCAGCAGCGTGACAGGGTGGGTTGGGGAGACCCAGTACTTC.

The chain couples TRBV6-1 to TRBJ1-2; D is perhaps TRBD1 (6 bases). Looked up from germline, CDR1 is MNHNS and CDR2 is SASEGT. V gave up 7 bases and J gave up 4 bases, with 13 bases separating them. The CDR3 totals 13 residues. DNA of the CDR3: TGTGCCAGCATAAAAGGGGGGGGCTATGGCTACACCTTC. This codes for CASIKGGGYGYTF.

The chain links TRBV9 to TRBJ1-2; D might be TRBD1 (5 bases). The CDR3 length is 14 residues. From germline, CDR1 is SGDLS and CDR2 YYNGEE. V was pared by 0 bases and J by 7 bases, with 13 bases between. Written as DNA, the CDR3 is TGTGCCAGCAGCGTAGGGGGCGTCCTCGCTGGCTACACCTTC. Encoded protein: CASSVGGVLAGYTF.

The rearrangement links TRBV15 to TRBJ1-1; D gene unclear. This CDR3 comprises 14 residues. V was pared by 7 bases and J by 7 bases, with 19 bases between. Per germline, CDR1 LNHNV and CDR2 YYDKDF (reference sequence). DNA of the CDR3: TGTGCCACCACCTTAAGCGATCGAGGGTGTGAAGCTTTCTTT. As protein: CATTLSDRGCEAFF.

J is TRBJ2-3 and V is TRBV4-2, with 8 bases fitting TRBD2. This CDR3 region has 17 residues. The V and J ends lost 1 base and 1 base, in that order; junction bases with no gene match: 7. The germline gives CDR1 LGHNA, CDR2 YNFKEQ. CDR3 residues: CASSQAGDGRGTDTQYF. The CDR3 nucleotides read TGTGCCAGCAGCCAAGCGGGCGACGGGAGGGGCACAGATACGCAGTATTTT.

V usage is TRBV19 and J usage is TRBJ2-6; 12 positions agree with TRBD2. The germline V gene encodes CDR1 LNHDA and CDR2 SQIVND (reference sequence). The CDR3 runs to 17 residues. J gave up 2 bases and V 8 bases, and 7 bases lay outside the gene matches. The CDR3 here is CASHLAGGVPGANVLTF. As DNA, the CDR3 is TGTGCCAGTCACCTAGCGGGAGGGGTTCCTGGGGCCAACGTCCTGACTTTC. The full variable domain, its missing parts supplied by reference TRBV19 and TRBJ2-6, is DGGITQSPKYLFRKEGQNVTLSCEQNLNHDAMYWYRQDPGQGLRLIYYSQIVNDFQKGDIAEGYSVSREKKESFPLTVTSAQKNPTAFYLCASHLAGGVPGANVLTFGAGSRLTVL.

The chain has TRBV12-3 or TRBV12-4 and TRBJ1-5; unclear D gene. The V end lost 2 bases, the J end lost 9 bases, and 11 bases lay between the germline ends. This CDR3 spans 13 amino acids. This CDR3 reads CASSLSIEAPQHF. In nucleotides, the CDR3 is TGTGCCAGCAGTTTAAGCATAGAGGCGCCCCAGCATTTT.

CDR3 sequence: CASSARQGGNNEQFF. CDR3 bases: TGTGCCAGCAGCGCCCGACAGGGGGGCAACAATGAGCAGTTCTTC. The chain couples TRBV7-3 to TRBJ2-1; 9 bases agree with TRBD1. Germline CDR1 and CDR2: SGHTA and FQGTGA. V was pared by 5 bases and J by 5 bases, with 7 bases of the junction left unmatched. The CDR3 runs to 15 residues.

This chain uses TRBV12-3 or TRBV12-4 with TRBJ1-2; 9 bases line up with TRBD1. The CDR3 is 13 amino acids. Germline trimming cut 5 bases from V and 7 bases from J; bases unmatched to any gene: 5. CDR3 sequence: CASSQQGAFGYTF. The CDR3 nucleotides read TGTGCCAGCAGTCAACAGGGGGCCTTTGGCTACACCTTC.

This sequence joins TRBV5-5 and TRBJ2-3; D perhaps matches TRBD1 (6 bases). Germline values: CDR1 SGHKS, CDR2 YYEKEE (reference sequence). The ends were cut back, 0 bases at V and 5 bases at J, with 16 bases in the middle. The CDR3 covers 16 residues. As DNA, the CDR3 is TGTGCCAGCAGCTTGGTGGGGGCCCCGCGGCAAGATACGCAGTATTTT. Amino acids: CASSLVGAPRQDTQYF.

This chain uses TRBV18 with TRBJ2-2; D might be TRBD2 (6 bases). Germline CDR1 KGHSH, CDR2 LQKENI. Trimming left V 6 bases short and J 11 bases short, with 22 bases between. The CDR3 extends over 15 amino acids. CDR3 nucleotides: TGTGCCAGCTCCCCCCGAGAGGGAGCGGGTCCAGAGCTGTTTTTT. Protein sequence: CASSPREGAGPELFF.

V and J are TRBV5-1 and TRBJ2-7; TRBD1 might be the D (7 bases). Germline CDR1 is SGHRS and CDR2 is YFSETQ. V dropped 6 bases and J dropped 4 bases, with 23 bases sitting between them. The length of the CDR3 is 16 residues. CDR3 amino acids: CASTPSGGGSFYEQYF. CDR3 DNA sequence: TGCGCCAGCACCCCTTCAGGGGGAGGCTCATTTTACGAGCAGTACTTC.

Only a few counts were recorded for this clone. This chain connects TRBV5-1 to TRBJ2-2; TRBD2 aligns across 9 bases. Per the germline V gene, CDR1 is SGHRS and CDR2 is YFSETQ. There are 19 residues in the CDR3. Trimming at V came to 4 bases and at J to 7 bases, leaving 20 bases not matched to a gene. The CDR3 reads CASSPAVVSGSIVGGELFF. Written as DNA, the CDR3 is TGCGCCAGCAGCCCGGCCGTGGTTAGCGGGAGTATTGTAGGCGGGGAGCTGTTTTTT.

About this clone itself: This sample also contains other DNA sequences that code for the same CDR3. The chain couples TRBV24-1 to TRBJ2-1, with D perhaps matching TRBD2 (5 bases). The V end lost 2 bases, the J end lost 4 bases, and 14 bases lay between the germline ends. The CDR3 contains 16 residues. The V gene's germline CDR1 is KGHDR and CDR2 SFDVKD. In nucleotides, the CDR3 is TGTGCCACCAGTGATTCGGCTAGCCGGTCGTACAATGAGCAGTTCTTC. Translation gives CATSDSASRSYNEQFF.

CDR3 in amino acids: CASSELARGELFF. CDR3 DNA sequence: TGTGCCAGCAGTGAACTAGCTCGCGGGGAGCTGTTTTTT. The chain is built from TRBV25-1 and TRBJ2-2, with D possibly being TRBD2 (5 bases). CDR3 length: 13 residues. With 2 bases removed from V and 7 bases from J, the gap between germline ends came to 8 bases. CDR1 MGHDK and CDR2 SYGVNS come from the germline V gene.

The genes are TRBV2 and TRBJ1-1; D is unclear. This CDR3 region has 12 residues. Germline lookup yields CDR1 SNHLY and CDR2 FYNNEI. The V end was cut by 7 bases, the J end by 8 bases, with 14 bases between. The DNA for the CDR3 is TGTGCCAGCAAGGCGGACGGAGGGGAAGCTTTCTTT. Protein sequence: CASKADGGEAFF. Using reference TRBV2 and TRBJ1-1 for the parts outside the CDR3, the full variable domain is EPEVTQTPSHQVTQMGQEVILRCVPISNHLYFYWYRQILGQKVEFLVSFYNNEISEKSEIFDDQFSVERPDGSNFTLKIRSTKLEDSAMYFCASKADGGEAFFGQGTRLTVV.

This clone was counted a single time. The chain employs TRBV10-3 and TRBJ1-4; D remains unclear. V was shortened by 7 bases and J by 3 bases, with 9 bases between the two germline ends. The CDR3 sequence is 13 residues long. The germline V gene encodes CDR1 ENHRY and CDR2 SYGVKD. The DNA for the CDR3 is TGTGCCATCAACGCGTCGCCTAATGAAAAACTGTTTTTT. Residues: CAINASPNEKLFF.

The chain couples TRBV27 to TRBJ2-6; D is uncertain. CDR1 and CDR2 (germline): MNHEY, SMNVEV (reference sequence). The CDR3 runs to 16 residues. Trimming pared 8 bases from V and 1 base from J, leaving 15 bases between. DNA for the CDR3: TGTGCCAGCGCAACCGTGCCCGCGTCTGGGGCCAACGTCCTGACTTTC. This codes for CASATVPASGANVLTF.

This chain links TRBV5-1 with TRBJ2-2; D might be TRBD1 (6 bases). The CDR3 totals 16 residues. CDR1 SGHRS and CDR2 YFSETQ come from the germline V gene. The V gene lost 0 bases and the J gene lost 0 bases, with 9 bases spanning the gap. The CDR3 nucleotides read TGCGCCAGCAGCTTGGCCGACAGGACGAACACCGGGGAGCTGTTTTTT. It encodes CASSLADRTNTGELFF.

V and J are TRBV5-1 and TRBJ2-7; D is unresolved. CDR3 length: 14 amino acids. Germline CDR1 is SGHRS and CDR2 is YFSETQ. The ends were cut back, 0 bases at V and 4 bases at J, with 11 bases in the middle. CDR3 protein: CASSLALDPYEQYF. CDR3 DNA: TGCGCCAGCAGCTTGGCTCTAGACCCATACGAGCAGTACTTC.

CDR3 sequence reads: CASSQLPGSYNEQFF. In nucleotides, the CDR3 is TGCGCCAGCAGCCAATTACCAGGCTCCTACAATGAGCAGTTCTTC. The gene calls are TRBV4-1 and TRBJ2-1; the D is unclear. The germline V gene encodes CDR1 MGHRA and CDR2 YSYEKL. This CDR3 has 15 residues. V lost 2 bases and J lost 0, with 8 bases in between.

V usage is TRBV5-4 and J usage is TRBJ2-7, with TRBD2 identical over 12 bases. The CDR3 length is 15 residues. J lost 3 bases, V lost 4 bases, and 5 bases had no gene match. Germline V gives CDR1 SGHNT, CDR2 YYREEE (reference sequence). The CDR3 is CASSRLTSGSYEQYF. In nucleotides, the CDR3 is TGTGCCAGCAGCCGCCTGACTAGCGGGAGCTACGAGCAGTACTTC.

On this clone: Distinct nucleotide sequences in the sample also encode this CDR3. The chain uses TRBV7-3 and TRBJ1-6; TRBD1 might be the D (5 bases). Germline V gene data show CDR1 as SGHTA and CDR2 as FQGTGA. Trimming removed 3 bases from V and 7 bases from J, with 7 bases in between. CDR3 size: 13 residues. DNA of the CDR3: TGTGCCAGCAGCTTTGACAGAAATTCACCCCTCCACTTT. Amino acids: CASSFDRNSPLHF.

V and J are TRBV7-9 and TRBJ1-1; D unclear. Trimming shortened V by 6 bases and J by 0 bases, and 11 bases separated the two germline ends. The CDR3 loop spans 14 amino acids. Per germline, CDR1 SEHNR and CDR2 FQNEAQ (reference sequence). CDR3 protein: CASRQLGMNTEAFF. In DNA form, the CDR3 reads TGTGCCAGCAGACAGCTTGGAATGAACACTGAAGCTTTCTTT.

This clone has only one observation. The chain couples TRBV7-9 to TRBJ1-2; no clear D. The ends were cut back, 3 bases at V and 6 bases at J, with 11 bases in the middle. This CDR3 comprises 13 residues. Germline-derived CDR1 and CDR2 are SEHNR and FQNEAQ (reference sequence). This chain's CDR3 is CASSFTDSDGYTF. Here the CDR3 DNA reads TGTGCCAGCAGCTTTACAGATTCCGATGGCTACACCTTC.

This clone was recorded only once. The rearrangement joins TRBV27 to TRBJ1-2; D perhaps matches TRBD1 (5 bases). Per germline, CDR1 MNHEY and CDR2 SMNVEV (reference sequence). The CDR3 length is 14 residues. Trimming stripped 5 bases from V and 6 bases from J, with 16 bases between. The CDR3 protein is CASSKRTEGHGYTF. The CDR3 nucleotides are TGTGCCAGCAGTAAACGGACGGAGGGGCATGGCTACACCTTC.

The chain uses TRBV11-2 and TRBJ2-5; TRBD2 matches 7 bases. After removal of 5 bases from V and 5 bases from J, the junction contained 11 bases not matched to a gene. The CDR3 is 15 residues long. Germline CDR1 reads SGHAT; CDR2 reads FQNNGV. CDR3 residues: CASSADGRVGETQYF. The CDR3 nucleotides are TGTGCCAGCAGCGCAGATGGGAGGGTTGGGGAGACCCAGTACTTC.

This clone was detected a few times. V gene TRBV30 combines with J gene TRBJ1-6; weak D call: TRBD1 (5 bases). Trimming pared 2 bases from V and 10 bases from J, leaving 15 bases between. The germline CDR1 and CDR2 sequences are GTSNPN and SVGIG (reference sequence). The CDR3 consists of 14 residues. As DNA, the CDR3 is TGTGCCTGGAGTACCTTGGGGGGGGTGTCACCCCTCCACTTT. It specifies CAWSTLGGVSPLHF. Combining the CDR3 with reference TRBV30 and TRBJ1-6 gives the whole variable domain SQTIHQWPATLVQPVGSPLSLECTVEGTSNPNLYWYRQAAGRGLQLLFYSVGIGQISSEVPQNLSASRPQDRQFILSSKKLLLSDSGFYLCAWSTLGGVSPLHFGNGTRLTVT.